Each of the 18 T cell receptor beta chains below was sequenced from the same sample in a study of a mutant IDH1 vaccine in newly diagnosed glioma. Time point given: week 11, during vaccination. A single vaccine dose contained 300 ug of mutant IDH1 20-mer peptide, and topical imiquimod was used with it. These receptors have no identified antigens. Repertoires were generated with immunoSEQ multiplex PCR, while TCRdb's copy carries only in-frame clones and drops some. The data hold tens of thousands of clones, with roughly 89% observed a single time. The specimen was PBMCs, collected from a glioma patient whose treatment included an IDH1 peptide vaccine. The receptors shown here come from a woman aged 40 to 49 with glioma.

This clone was observed a handful of times. This chain joins TRBV2 and TRBJ2-2; 8 bases are a match to TRBD1. The V and J ends lost 3 bases and 0 bases, in that order; junction bases with no gene match: 6. This CDR3 comprises 17 residues. Germline V lookup: CDR1 SNHLY, CDR2 FYNNEI. CDR3 amino acids: CASSEPGQGANTGELFF. As DNA, the CDR3 is TGTGCCAGCAGTGAGCCCGGACAGGGAGCGAACACCGGGGAGCTGTTTTTT.

V gene TRBV10-1 combines with J gene TRBJ2-7; TRBD2 matches 8 bases. The J segment lost 3 bases and the V segment lost 3 bases, leaving 7 bases of the junction unmatched. The CDR3 has 15 amino acids. The germline CDR1 and CDR2 sequences are WNHNN and SYGVQD (reference sequence). The CDR3 DNA reads TGCGCCAGCAGTGAAGGGGGACTAGGAAGCTACGAGCAGTACTTC. This sequence encodes CASSEGGLGSYEQYF.

This chain joins TRBV5-4 and TRBJ1-4; D perhaps matches TRBD1 (6 bases). There are 13 residues in the CDR3. Trimming pared 3 bases from V and 3 bases from J, leaving 6 bases between. CDR1 is SGHNT, CDR2 YYREEE, per germline (reference sequence). CDR3: CASSWTANEKLFF. DNA of the CDR3: TGTGCCAGCAGCTGGACAGCTAATGAAAAACTGTTTTTT.

This sequence joins TRBV6-4 and TRBJ1-4; D call uncertain. The CDR3 length is 14 residues. Germline V gene lookup returns CDR1 MRHNA and CDR2 SNTAGT. Between the trimmed V and J ends, which lost 8 bases and 5 bases, there was a span of 15 bases. The chain's CDR3 is CASGLGPGNEKLFF. The CDR3 DNA sequence: TGTGCCAGCGGACTAGGCCCGGGGAATGAAAAACTGTTTTTT.

This chain links TRBV30 with TRBJ1-1, with 9 bases aligning to TRBD1. Germline loops: CDR1 GTSNPN, CDR2 SVGIG (reference sequence). Trimming at V came to 3 bases and at J to 1 base, leaving 0 bases not matched to a gene. The CDR3 loop spans 13 amino acids. This CDR3 is CAWRTGGNTEAFF. As DNA, the CDR3 is TGTGCCTGGAGGACAGGGGGGAACACTGAAGCTTTCTTT. Full variable domain (remainder filled in from reference TRBV30 and TRBJ1-1): SQTIHQWPATLVQPVGSPLSLECTVEGTSNPNLYWYRQAAGRGLQLLFYSVGIGQISSEVPQNLSASRPQDRQFILSSKKLLLSDSGFYLCAWRTGGNTEAFFGQGTRLTVV.

The V call is TRBV13, the J call TRBJ2-1; no clear D gene. CDR3 size: 16 residues. The germline gives CDR1 PRHDT, CDR2 FYEKMQ (reference sequence). V was shortened by 8 bases and J by 0 bases, with 17 bases between the two germline ends. CDR3 sequence reads: CASGFKDRSSYNEQFF. The DNA of the CDR3 is TGTGCCAGCGGGTTTAAGGATCGTAGCTCCTACAATGAGCAGTTCTTC.

The CDR3 reads CASSIRGNTGELFF. CDR3 in DNA: TGTGCCAGTAGTATCCGGGGGAACACCGGGGAGCTGTTTTTT. This rearrangement joins TRBV19 to TRBJ2-2; maybe TRBD2 (5 bases). Trimming left V 3 bases short and J 1 base short, with 6 bases between. CDR3 size: 14 residues. Per the germline V gene, CDR1 is LNHDA and CDR2 is SQIVND (reference sequence).

The gene calls are TRBV7-9 and TRBJ2-7, with a tentative D call TRBD1 (6 bases). The CDR3 contains 15 residues. V was shortened by 5 bases and J by 4 bases, with 18 bases between the two germline ends. In germline, CDR1 is SEHNR, CDR2 FQNEAQ (reference sequence). Here the CDR3 reads CASSLDLLDRYEQYF. CDR3 bases: TGTGCCAGCAGCCTTGACCTATTGGACAGATACGAGCAGTACTTC.

Written as DNA, the CDR3 is TGCAGCGTTATGGAGGAAACATTAATGAACACTGAAGCTTTCTTT. Residues: CSVMEETLMNTEAFF. V is TRBV29-1 and J is TRBJ1-1; D unclear. This CDR3 contains 15 residues. Germline CDR1 and CDR2: SQVTM and ANQGSEA. Trimming cost V 5 bases and J 0 bases, with 16 bases left between them.

The chain combines TRBV29-1 with TRBJ2-1; D may be TRBD1 (5 bases). V was clipped by 6 bases and J by 6 bases, with 6 bases between them. This CDR3 is 10 amino acids long. Germline CDR1 reads SQVTM; CDR2 reads ANQGSEA. In nucleotides, the CDR3 is TGCAGCGTCGACAGCAATGAGCAGTTCTTC. Protein product: CSVDSNEQFF.

The chain uses TRBV19 and TRBJ2-7, with a possible D match to TRBD1 (5 bases). Looked up from germline, CDR1 is LNHDA and CDR2 is SQIVND (reference sequence). The CDR3 length is 15 residues. V dropped 2 bases and J dropped 3 bases, with 14 bases sitting between them. CDR3 protein: CASSIQAGNRYEQYF. The CDR3 DNA reads TGTGCCAGTAGTATACAGGCAGGGAATCGCTACGAGCAGTACTTC.

The chain recombines TRBV2 with TRBJ2-5, with D possibly being TRBD2 (5 bases). Trimming stripped 6 bases from V and 3 bases from J, with 11 bases between. The CDR3 is 13 residues long. CDR1 is SNHLY and CDR2 is FYNNEI in the germline V gene. In nucleotides, the CDR3 is TGTGCCAGCAGCCCACTAGGAGAAGAGACCCAGTACTTC. Protein: CASSPLGEETQYF.

This clone was detected only once. The chain has TRBV2 and TRBJ1-1; tentative D call: TRBD1 (6 bases). CDR3 length: 14 residues. Per germline, CDR1 SNHLY and CDR2 FYNNEI. V shed 6 bases and J shed 1 base, with 12 bases lying between them. CDR3: CASRKDSPNTEAFF. DNA of the CDR3: TGTGCCAGCAGGAAGGACAGCCCGAACACTGAAGCTTTCTTT.

This chain connects TRBV12-5 to TRBJ1-1; no reliable D call. V dropped 3 bases and J dropped 1 base, with 12 bases sitting between them. Germline V gene sequence: CDR1 LGHNT, CDR2 FRNRAP. The CDR3 runs to 15 residues. The CDR3 protein is CASGLSGGRNTEAFF. The CDR3 region has the DNA TGTGCTAGTGGTTTAAGTGGCGGGAGGAACACTGAAGCTTTCTTT.

This clone was seen more than once but under ten times. This chain uses TRBV2 with TRBJ1-1; no reliable D call. Germline-derived CDR1 and CDR2 are SNHLY and FYNNEI. V lost 7 bases to trimming and J lost 0 bases, with 15 bases between them. This CDR3 has 15 residues. The CDR3 DNA follows: TGTGCCAGCACCCGGCGGACGGGCATGAACACTGAAGCTTTCTTT. It translates to CASTRRTGMNTEAFF.

In DNA, the CDR3 is TGCGCCAGCAGCCTCGCCGGACAGGTAGGCGGCTACACCTTC. Protein: CASSLAGQVGGYTF. The genes are TRBV5-1 and TRBJ1-2; 7 nucleotides align to TRBD1. Unmatched junction bases numbered 11, after V lost 4 bases and J lost 8 bases. CDR3 length: 14 amino acids. Looked up from germline, CDR1 is SGHRS and CDR2 is YFSETQ.

The V and J genes are TRBV5-4 and TRBJ1-2, with no clear D. With 0 bases removed from V and 5 bases from J, the gap between germline ends came to 8 bases. The germline V gene encodes CDR1 SGHNT and CDR2 YYREEE (reference sequence). The CDR3 loop spans 13 amino acids. CDR3 loop: CASSLDRKYGYTF. The DNA for the CDR3 is TGTGCCAGCAGCTTGGACCGAAAATATGGCTACACCTTC.

The chain has TRBV6-6 and TRBJ2-2; D call uncertain. The CDR3 loop spans 12 amino acids. V was trimmed by 4 bases and J by 1 base, leaving 1 base between them. Germline loops: CDR1 MNHNY, CDR2 SVGAGI (reference sequence). CDR3 DNA sequence: TGTGCCAGCAGTTTGAACACCGGGGAGCTGTTTTTT. Translation: CASSLNTGELFF.